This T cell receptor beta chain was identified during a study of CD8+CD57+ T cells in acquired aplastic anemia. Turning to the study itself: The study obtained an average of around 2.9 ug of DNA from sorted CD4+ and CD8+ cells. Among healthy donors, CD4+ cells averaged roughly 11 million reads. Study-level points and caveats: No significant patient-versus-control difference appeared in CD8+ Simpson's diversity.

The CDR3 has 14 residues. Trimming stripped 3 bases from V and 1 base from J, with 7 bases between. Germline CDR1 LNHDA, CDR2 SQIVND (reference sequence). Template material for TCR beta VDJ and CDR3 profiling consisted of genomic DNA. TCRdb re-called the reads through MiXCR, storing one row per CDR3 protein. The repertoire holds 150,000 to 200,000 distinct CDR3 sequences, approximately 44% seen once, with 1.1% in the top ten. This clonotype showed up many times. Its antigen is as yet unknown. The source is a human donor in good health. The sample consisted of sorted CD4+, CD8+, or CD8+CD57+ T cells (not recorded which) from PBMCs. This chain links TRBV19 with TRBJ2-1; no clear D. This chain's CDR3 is CASSMSRSYNEQFF. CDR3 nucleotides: TGTGCCAGTAGTATGAGCAGATCCTACAATGAGCAGTTCTTC.